A single sample gave rise to the 22 T cell receptor delta chains below, sequenced in a study of gamma-delta chains in newborns, infants, children. TCRdb re-processed the reads using CATT. The top ten hold 6.5% of the sample, which has 3,000 to 3,500 delta-chain clones, around 2.5% seen once. The sequencing sample was made of blood. Receptors were obtained from a child who was a newborn, infant or young child, either healthy, febrile or measles-vaccinated (not recorded which).

This clone occurred a few times. The gene calls are TRDV2 and TRDJ1; TRDD3 matches at 13 bases. The CDR3 has 20 amino acids. V shed 2 bases and J 1 base; nucleotides not matched to a gene: 15. The germline V gene encodes CDR1 GEAIGNYY and CDR2 EKD. The CDR3 region has the DNA TGTGCCTGTGACAAACTCCAAGAACTGGGGGATACGCGTCCCACCGATAAACTCATCTTT. Amino acid sequence: CACDKLQELGDTRPTDKLIF.

Regarding this clone: A much larger clone is a single base away; this may be a read error. This sequence joins TRDV2 and TRDJ1, with 8 bases identical to TRDD3. The CDR3 contains 19 residues. Germline loops: CDR1 GEAIGNYY, CDR2 EKD. The CDR3 protein is CARDPLSTSTGGSTDKLIF. The CDR3 region has the DNA TGTGCCCGTGACCCCCTCAGCACTAGTACTGGGGGGTCCACCGATAAACTCATCTTT.

By sample share, this clone is medium-sized. The same CDR3 can be traced to other DNA sequences in this sample. J is TRDJ1 and V is TRDV2, with D possibly being TRDD3 (5 bases). Deletions cut 0 bases from V and 4 bases from J, with 23 bases between. Looked up from germline, CDR1 is GEAIGNYY and CDR2 is EKD. The CDR3 covers 18 residues. In nucleotides, the CDR3 is TGTGCCTGTGACACCGTGGTCCGGGGGCCCCCCGAGGGCGATAAACTCATCTTT. Translating it yields CACDTVVRGPPEGDKLIF.

This clone is labeled as large. The same CDR3 arises from other DNA sequences in this sample as well. The gene calls are TRDV2 and TRDJ1, with 11 bases that match TRDD3. J gave up 0 bases and V 0 bases, and 11 bases lay outside the gene matches. This CDR3 comprises 19 residues. CDR1 and CDR2 from the germline V gene are GEAIGNYY and EKD. This CDR3 reads CACDTVRAGGYSYTDKLIF. The CDR3 DNA sequence: TGTGCCTGTGACACCGTCCGGGCTGGGGGATACTCCTACACCGATAAACTCATCTTT.

The chain recombines TRDV1 with TRDJ1; TRDD3 agrees at 9 bases. The CDR3 sequence is 22 residues long. J lost 0 bases, V lost 2 bases, and 22 bases had no gene match. CDR1 TSWWSYY and CDR2 QGS come from the germline V gene. DNA for the CDR3: TGTGCTCTTGGGGAATGCCCCTTACCTAAGTTACAGTGGGGGATATACACCGATAAACTCATCTTT. The encoded protein is CALGECPLPKLQWGIYTDKLIF.

This clone ranks as medium-sized. The chain combines TRDV2 with TRDJ1; 7 nucleotides align to TRDD3. This CDR3 has 22 residues. J gave up 0 bases and V 0 bases, and 24 bases lay outside the gene matches. Germline V gene data show CDR1 as GEAIGNYY and CDR2 as EKD. This CDR3 is CACDTVRASQHSWGPNTDKLIF. The CDR3 DNA reads TGTGCCTGTGACACCGTCCGGGCTTCCCAACACTCCTGGGGGCCCAACACCGATAAACTCATCTTT.

By share, this clone counts as medium-sized (0.01 to 0.1%). CDR3 bases: TGTGCCTGTGACAATACTGGGGGATACTCCTGGGACACCCGACAGATGTTTTTC. It encodes CACDNTGGYSWDTRQMFF. The chain employs TRDV2 and TRDJ3, with 11 bases fitting TRDD3. The CDR3 length is 18 residues. From germline, CDR1 is GEAIGNYY and CDR2 EKD. V dropped 2 bases and J dropped 0; count of bases not matched to a gene: 2.

A word on this clone: This likely reflects a read error, since a far larger clone is one base away. Additional DNA sequences in this sample encode the identical CDR3. The V call is TRDV2, the J call TRDJ3, with TRDD3 matching over 7 bases. From germline, CDR1 is GEAIGNYY and CDR2 EKD. The CDR3 length is 19 residues. The CDR3 sequence is CACDTAGGWSSWDTRQMFF. CDR3 bases: TGCGCCTGTGACACCGCCGGGGGATGGAGCTCCTGGGACACCCGACAGATGTTTTTC.

This clone is medium-sized. V usage is TRDV2 and J usage is TRDJ1; D call uncertain. The ends were cut back, 0 bases at V and 3 bases at J, with 16 bases in the middle. The CDR3 length is 16 residues. CDR1 and CDR2 (germline): GEAIGNYY, EKD. The CDR3 coding sequence is TGTGCCTGTGACACCGTAGGAACGCAGGTCGCCGATAAACTCATCTTT. It codes for CACDTVGTQVADKLIF.

With respect to this clone: This sequence may be a read error, since a much larger clone differs from it by one base. The chain combines TRDV2 with TRDJ1, with 8 bases that match TRDD3. The germline gives CDR1 GEAIGNYY, CDR2 EKD. The CDR3 length is 15 residues. CDR3 coding DNA: TGTGCCTGTGACGTACTGGGGGCCTACACCGATAGACTCATCTTT. Translating gives CACDVLGAYTDRLIF.

Note on this clone: This may be a read error, as it is one base from a much larger clone. V and J are TRDV2 and TRDJ1; unclear D gene. Trimming cost V 1 base and J 4 bases, with 27 bases left between them. This CDR3 comprises 19 residues. CDR1 and CDR2 from the germline V gene are GEAIGNYY and EKD. CDR3 coding DNA: TGTGCCTGTGACACGGTCCGTACTAGGGGCTCCGGACGGGTCGATAAACTCATCTTT. Amino acids: CACDTVRTRGSGRVDKLIF.

As to this clone: Being one base from a much bigger clone, this may be a read error. Other nucleotide sequences in the sample specify the same CDR3. The genes are TRDV2 and TRDJ1; the match to TRDD3 covers 7 bases. The junction had 4 bases not matched to a gene; V was cut back by 3 bases and J by 1 base. CDR1 and CDR2 from the germline V gene are GEAIGNYY and EKD. CDR3 length: 14 residues. This CDR3 reads CACDSLGVTDKLIF. The CDR3 DNA follows: TGTGCCTGTGACTCGCTGGGGGTCACCGATAAACTCATCTTT.

Turning to this clone: A much bigger clone sits one base away, suggesting this may be a read error. The sample carries other DNA sequences with the same CDR3. The gene calls are TRDV2 and TRDJ1, with D possibly matching TRDD2 (5 bases). The CDR3 is 19 amino acids. V was clipped by 0 bases and J by 2 bases, with 24 bases between them. Germline V CDR1 and CDR2: GEAIGNYY, EKD. The CDR3, as DNA: TGTGCCTGTGACACCCTCTCTCCTAGCCCCGAGCAGATGACCGATAAACTCATCTTT. Residues: CACDTLSPSPEQMTDKLIF.

In its sample, this clone is medium-sized. The rearrangement uses TRDV2 and TRDJ1; TRDD3 matches at 8 bases. After removal of 3 bases from V and 5 bases from J, the junction contained 13 bases not matched to a gene. The CDR3 covers 16 residues. Germline assignment: CDR1 GEAIGNYY and CDR2 EKD. The CDR3 DNA reads TGTGCCTGTGACTCGGTTTCTGGGGGACGCCTAGATAAACTCATCTTT. Its translation is CACDSVSGGRLDKLIF.

The chain combines TRDV2 with TRDJ3; 9 bases map to TRDD3. The length of the CDR3 is 21 residues. V gave up 0 bases and J gave up 3 bases; unmatched junction bases: 14. In germline, CDR1 is GEAIGNYY, CDR2 EKD. DNA of the CDR3: TGTGCCTGTGACACCGTACTGGGGGACCGCTCTACTGACTGGGACACCCGACAGATGTTTTTC. Its translation is CACDTVLGDRSTDWDTRQMFF.

Note on this clone: Only one base separates this from a far larger clonotype, so it likely reflects a read error. The chain uses TRDV2 and TRDJ2; TRDD2 matches 7 bases. The V segment lost 1 base and the J segment 4 bases; nucleotides outside the gene matches: 20. The CDR3 spans 20 residues. The germline V gene has CDR1 GEAIGNYY and CDR2 EKD. The chain's CDR3 is CACDTVPTQGGRSRTAQLFF. The CDR3 DNA sequence: TGTGCCTGTGACACAGTTCCTACCCAGGGTGGGAGATCCCGGACAGCACAACTCTTCTTT.

As for this clone: A read error is the likely source, as a far larger clone sits one nucleotide away. The rearrangement joins TRDV2 to TRDJ1; D gene uncertain. This CDR3 is 17 amino acids long. Per the germline V gene, CDR1 is GEAIGNYY and CDR2 is EKD. CDR3 nucleotide sequence: TGTGCCTGTGGCACCCTCGTGCGGGGCCCGTACACCGATAAACTCATCTTT. Residues: CACGTLVRGPYTDKLIF.

As regards this clone: A much larger clone differs from this one at a single base, so this may be a read error. The chain employs TRDV2 and TRDJ1; 12 bases align to TRDD3. CDR1 GEAIGNYY and CDR2 EKD come from the germline V gene. This CDR3 is 16 amino acids long. CDR3 region: CARDPLGDTDTDKLIF. As DNA, the CDR3 is TGTGCCCGTGACCCGCTGGGGGATACGGACACCGATAAACTCATCTTT.

This clone was recorded a few times. This may arise from a read error, as a much more abundant clone is one base away. Other nucleotide sequences in the sample specify the same CDR3. J is TRDJ1 and V is TRDV2; 8 nucleotides line up with TRDD3. Germline CDR1 reads GEAIGNYY; CDR2 reads EKD. This CDR3 comprises 14 residues. CDR3 loop: CACDPWGYTDKLIF. DNA for the CDR3: TGTGCCTGTGACCCCTGGGGATACACCGATAAGCTCATCTTT.

About this clone itself: A much larger clone lies one base from this, so it may be a read error. This same CDR3 is encoded by further DNA sequences in the sample. V gene TRDV2 combines with J gene TRDJ1; D call uncertain. V lost 0 bases to trimming and J lost 0 bases, with 19 bases between them. The germline V gene has CDR1 GEAIGNYY and CDR2 EKD. The CDR3 consists of 18 residues. The CDR3, as DNA: TGTGCCTGTGACACCCTGACGACCCACGTACGGGACACCGATAAACTCATCTTT. Protein: CACDTLTTHVRDTDKLIF.

Comment on this clone: This sequence may be a read error, since a much larger clone differs from it by one base. This same CDR3 is encoded by further DNA sequences in the sample. The CDR3 DNA reads TGTGCCTGTGACTCTCTACTGGGGGATACAAGCACCGATAAACTCATCTTT. Amino acid sequence: CACDSLLGDTSTDKLIF. The chain recombines TRDV2 with TRDJ1, with 12 bases identical to TRDD3. CDR3 length: 17 amino acids. From germline, CDR1 is GEAIGNYY and CDR2 EKD. V was clipped by 3 bases and J by 1 base; unmatched bases: 8.

This clone was observed a few times. Since a far larger clone is one base different, this is likely a read error. The rearrangement uses TRDV2 and TRDJ1; 13 bases line up with TRDD3. The CDR3 covers 21 residues. The V gene's germline CDR1 is GEAIGNYY and CDR2 EKD. In DNA, the CDR3 is TGTGCCTGTGACTCTATACGCGGGGTACTGGGGGATACGCCTGACACCGTTAAACTCATCTTT. It yields the protein CACDSIRGVLGDTPDTVKLIF.